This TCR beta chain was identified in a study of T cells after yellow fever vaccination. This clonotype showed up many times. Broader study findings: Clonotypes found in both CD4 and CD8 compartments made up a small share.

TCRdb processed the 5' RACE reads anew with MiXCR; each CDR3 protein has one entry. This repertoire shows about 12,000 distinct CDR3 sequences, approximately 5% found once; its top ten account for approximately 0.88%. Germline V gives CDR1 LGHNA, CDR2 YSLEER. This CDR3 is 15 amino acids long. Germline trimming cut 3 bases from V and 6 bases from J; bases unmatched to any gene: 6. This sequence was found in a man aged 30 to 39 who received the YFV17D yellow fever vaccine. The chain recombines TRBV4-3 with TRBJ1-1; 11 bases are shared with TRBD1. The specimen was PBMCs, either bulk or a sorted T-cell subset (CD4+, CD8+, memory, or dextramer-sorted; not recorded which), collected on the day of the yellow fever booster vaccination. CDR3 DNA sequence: TGCGCCAGCAGCCACCGGACAGGGGGCTGGCCTGAAGCTTTCTTT. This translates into CASSHRTGGWPEAFF.